This is a list of T cell receptor beta chains from one sample in a study of tumor T cells in aggressive B-cell lymphoma. The table came from immunoSEQ multiplex PCR; TCRdb's copy has only in-frame clones and leaves some out. The sample records about 5,000 clones, approximately 84% being singletons. Sequenced input: tumor tissue. The receptors stem from an adult with diffuse large B cell lymphoma. Both conserved end residues are part of each CDR3. A D gene is named only where the DNA matches it firmly. Size values are once, few and many counts, or a class for expanded clones, and some rows have none.

len: 14; abundance: .; d_gene: TRBD1; j_gene: TRBJ2-7; v_gene: TRBV27; CDR3nt: TGTGCCAGCAGGGAGGGACAGGGCTCCTACGAGCAGTACTTC; CDR3aa: CASREGQGSYEQYF
len: 18; abundance: .; d_gene: TRBD2; j_gene: TRBJ2-3; v_gene: TRBV5-1; CDR3nt: TGCGCCAGCAGCAAGATCGGGACTAGCGGTAGAGGGTCGGATACGCAGTATTTT; CDR3aa: CASSKIGTSGRGSDTQYF
len: 13; abundance: .; d_gene: TRBD1; j_gene: TRBJ1-6; v_gene: TRBV7-9; CDR3nt: TGTGCCAGTTCCCGGGACAGGGGACAACCCCTCCACTTT; CDR3aa: CASSRDRGQPLHF
len: 14; abundance: .; d_gene: .; j_gene: TRBJ1-4; v_gene: TRBV4-3; CDR3nt: TGCGCCAGCAGCCAAGAGACTGGGAATGAAAAACTGTTTTTT; CDR3aa: CASSQETGNEKLFF
len: 13; abundance: .; d_gene: TRBD1; j_gene: TRBJ1-2; v_gene: TRBV29-1; CDR3nt: TGCAGCGTTGAACCCGACAGGGGATATGGCTACACCTTC; CDR3aa: CSVEPDRGYGYTF
len: 15; abundance: few; d_gene: TRBD1; j_gene: TRBJ2-7; v_gene: TRBV7-2; CDR3nt: TGTGCCAGCAGCTCGACAGGGGGCATTTCCTACGAGCAGTACTTC; CDR3aa: CASSSTGGISYEQYF
len: 14; abundance: .; d_gene: TRBD1; j_gene: TRBJ2-7; v_gene: TRBV9; CDR3nt: TGTGCCAGCAGCGCCAGACAGGGAAACTACGAGCAGTACTTC; CDR3aa: CASSARQGNYEQYF
len: 15; abundance: .; d_gene: TRBD1; j_gene: TRBJ1-5; v_gene: TRBV18; CDR3nt: TGTGCCAGCTCACCCGGGACAGGCTATAATCAGCCCCAGCATTTT; CDR3aa: CASSPGTGYNQPQHF
len: 15; abundance: .; d_gene: TRBD2; j_gene: TRBJ2-7; v_gene: TRBV27; CDR3nt: TGTGCCAGTAAAGTTGTAGCGGGACTACCCTACGAGCAGTACTTC; CDR3aa: CASKVVAGLPYEQYF
len: 13; abundance: .; d_gene: TRBD1; j_gene: TRBJ2-7; v_gene: TRBV5-1; CDR3nt: TGCGCCAGCAGCAAGGGGGCTAGCTACGAGCAGTACTTC; CDR3aa: CASSKGASYEQYF
len: 15; abundance: .; d_gene: .; j_gene: TRBJ2-7; v_gene: TRBV5-1; CDR3nt: TGCGCCAGCAGGCAAGCAGCGGCGCCCTCCTACGAGCAGTACTTC; CDR3aa: CASRQAAAPSYEQYF
len: 12; abundance: .; d_gene: .; j_gene: TRBJ1-2; v_gene: TRBV6-6; CDR3nt: TGTGCCAGCAGTTACGGCGGAACCGGCTACACCTTC; CDR3aa: CASSYGGTGYTF
len: 16; abundance: .; d_gene: .; j_gene: TRBJ2-7; v_gene: TRBV14; CDR3nt: TGTGCCAGCAGCCTAGGCCCCCTAGCCCACTCCTACGAGCAGTACTTC; CDR3aa: CASSLGPLAHSYEQYF
len: 14; abundance: .; d_gene: .; j_gene: TRBJ2-5; v_gene: TRBV9; CDR3nt: TGTGCCAGCAGCGTAGAGGGGGGGCGGGAGACCCAGTACTTC; CDR3aa: CASSVEGGRETQYF
len: 13; abundance: .; d_gene: TRBD1; j_gene: TRBJ2-7; v_gene: TRBV25-1; CDR3nt: TGTGCCAGCAGGGGACAGGTCTCCTACGAGCAGTACTTC; CDR3aa: CASRGQVSYEQYF
len: 13; abundance: .; d_gene: .; j_gene: TRBJ2-4; v_gene: TRBV5-6; CDR3nt: TGTGCCAGCAGCTTGGAGGCAGGAAACATTCAGTACTTC; CDR3aa: CASSLEAGNIQYF
len: 14; abundance: once; d_gene: TRBD1; j_gene: TRBJ1-4; v_gene: TRBV10-2; CDR3nt: TGCGCCAGCAGCCGACAGGGGATTAGTGAAAAACTGTTTTTT; CDR3aa: CASSRQGISEKLFF
len: 14; abundance: once; d_gene: .; j_gene: TRBJ1-4; v_gene: TRBV7-8; CDR3nt: TGTGCCAGCAGCCGGGACATGGATAATGAAAAACTGTTTTTT; CDR3aa: CASSRDMDNEKLFF
len: 16; abundance: .; d_gene: TRBD1; j_gene: TRBJ1-3; v_gene: TRBV7-8; CDR3nt: TGTGCCAGCAGCCCGGGGACAGGGAGAGGCGGAAACACCATATATTTT; CDR3aa: CASSPGTGRGGNTIYF
len: 16; abundance: .; d_gene: TRBD2; j_gene: TRBJ2-5; v_gene: TRBV5-1; CDR3nt: TGCGCCAGCAGCTTGGGGACTAGCGGGGGGGAAGAGACCCAGTACTTC; CDR3aa: CASSLGTSGGEETQYF
len: 11; abundance: .; d_gene: .; j_gene: TRBJ1-2; v_gene: TRBV20-1; CDR3nt: TGCAGTGCTAGGGCAGTCCTCGGCTACACCTTC; CDR3aa: CSARAVLGYTF
len: 16; abundance: .; d_gene: TRBD1; j_gene: TRBJ1-1; v_gene: TRBV11-3; CDR3nt: TGTGCCAGCAGCTTATCGACAGGGGCTATGAACACTGAAGCTTTCTTT; CDR3aa: CASSLSTGAMNTEAFF
len: 14; abundance: .; d_gene: .; j_gene: TRBJ2-7; v_gene: TRBV7-2; CDR3nt: TGTGCCAGCAGCCCCCCCACAGGGTTCTACGAGCAGTACTTC; CDR3aa: CASSPPTGFYEQYF
len: 13; abundance: .; d_gene: .; j_gene: TRBJ1-5; v_gene: TRBV5-5; CDR3nt: TGTGCCAGCAGCCCAACAGGTAATCAGCCCCAGCATTTT; CDR3aa: CASSPTGNQPQHF
len: 14; abundance: .; d_gene: TRBD1; j_gene: TRBJ1-2; v_gene: TRBV7-2; CDR3nt: TGTGCCAGCAGCATTACTCCGACAGGGTCGGGCTACACCTTC; CDR3aa: CASSITPTGSGYTF
len: 14; abundance: .; d_gene: TRBD2; j_gene: TRBJ2-3; v_gene: TRBV28; CDR3nt: TGTGCCATACAGACTAGCGGGGCCGCAGATACGCAGTATTTT; CDR3aa: CAIQTSGAADTQYF
len: 16; abundance: .; d_gene: .; j_gene: TRBJ1-4; v_gene: TRBV19; CDR3nt: TGTGCCAGTAGACCAATCAGCCGGGGGTCTACAGAAAAACTGTTTTTT; CDR3aa: CASRPISRGSTEKLFF
len: 15; abundance: once; d_gene: TRBD1; j_gene: TRBJ2-7; v_gene: TRBV6-6; CDR3nt: TGTGCCAGCAGTTACAGGGCAGGGGGACACTACGAGCAGTACTTC; CDR3aa: CASSYRAGGHYEQYF
len: 12; abundance: .; d_gene: .; j_gene: TRBJ1-3; v_gene: TRBV5-1; CDR3nt: TGCGCCAGCAGCCCGGACTGGGACACCATATATTTT; CDR3aa: CASSPDWDTIYF
len: 13; abundance: .; d_gene: .; j_gene: TRBJ1-1; v_gene: TRBV2; CDR3nt: TGTGCCAGCAGGGCTACGGGGGTACGTGAAGCTTTCTTT; CDR3aa: CASRATGVREAFF
len: 16; abundance: .; d_gene: TRBD1; j_gene: TRBJ2-7; v_gene: TRBV5-1; CDR3nt: TGCGCCAGCAGCCGACCACCGGGACAGGGGGCCTACGAGCAGTACTTC; CDR3aa: CASSRPPGQGAYEQYF
len: 14; abundance: .; d_gene: .; j_gene: TRBJ2-2; v_gene: TRBV4-2; CDR3nt: TGTGCCAGCAGCCACGCAGGGGTGGCCGGGGAGCTGTTTTTT; CDR3aa: CASSHAGVAGELFF
len: 13; abundance: .; d_gene: .; j_gene: TRBJ1-3; v_gene: TRBV30; CDR3nt: TGTGCCTGGAGTGCAGTCTCTGGAAACACCATATATTTT; CDR3aa: CAWSAVSGNTIYF
len: 15; abundance: .; d_gene: TRBD2; j_gene: TRBJ2-7; v_gene: TRBV7-2; CDR3nt: TGTGCCAGCAGCCCGACTAGCGGGAGCTCCTACGAGCAGTACTTC; CDR3aa: CASSPTSGSSYEQYF
len: 15; abundance: .; d_gene: .; j_gene: TRBJ1-2; v_gene: TRBV7-2; CDR3nt: TGTGCCAGCAGCTTAGCCAGGGGATTAAACTATGGCTACACCTTC; CDR3aa: CASSLARGLNYGYTF
len: 15; abundance: once; d_gene: .; j_gene: TRBJ2-5; v_gene: TRBV21-1; CDR3nt: TGTGCCAGCAGCAATTACCGGGACAGACAAGAGACCCAGTACTTC; CDR3aa: CASSNYRDRQETQYF
len: 17; abundance: .; d_gene: .; j_gene: TRBJ1-6; v_gene: TRBV5-6; CDR3nt: TGTGCCAGCAGCCTCCGGAGGGGAGAGTCCTATAATTCACCCCTCCACTTT; CDR3aa: CASSLRRGESYNSPLHF
len: 15; abundance: .; d_gene: TRBD2; j_gene: TRBJ2-5; v_gene: TRBV5-1; CDR3nt: TGCGCCAGCAGCTTGTTTCGGGGGGGCCAAGAGACCCAGTACTTC; CDR3aa: CASSLFRGGQETQYF
len: 12; abundance: .; d_gene: .; j_gene: TRBJ1-2; v_gene: TRBV7-2; CDR3nt: TGTGCCAGCACCCAAGCGAGGCATGGCTACACCTTC; CDR3aa: CASTQARHGYTF
len: 13; abundance: .; d_gene: TRBD1; j_gene: TRBJ2-1; v_gene: TRBV18; CDR3nt: TGTGCCAGCACCCAGACAGGGGACAATGAGCAGTTCTTC; CDR3aa: CASTQTGDNEQFF
len: 13; abundance: once; d_gene: TRBD2; j_gene: TRBJ2-1; v_gene: TRBV18; CDR3nt: TGTGCCAGCTCAAGGACTAGTTACAATGAGCAGTTCTTC; CDR3aa: CASSRTSYNEQFF
len: 13; abundance: .; d_gene: .; j_gene: TRBJ2-7; v_gene: TRBV5-4; CDR3nt: TGTGCCAGCAGCTTGGTAGGGGCGTTCGAGCAGTACTTC; CDR3aa: CASSLVGAFEQYF